What follows is one T cell receptor beta chain and its context. What it binds is not known. This sample was taken from a study of OX40 agonist ivuxolimab in advanced cancers. Sequencing was performed with immunoSEQ multiplex PCR; in TCRdb, only in-frame clones are kept and a portion is missing. The top ten hold around 10% of the sample, which has 45,000 or so clones, around 87% seen once. CDR3 length: 16 residues. The V and J ends lost 1 base and 5 bases, in that order; junction bases with no gene match: 9. The germline CDR1 and CDR2 sequences are SGHVS and FQNEAQ. General study results and limits: Clonal expansion was seen in CD4+ and CD8+ blood T cells by week 6 at 0.1 to 3.0 mg/kg. Some of the lowest clonal expansion was seen in partial responders at 0.1-3.0 mg/kg.

The J gene is TRBJ2-3, the V gene TRBV7-8; TRBD2 matches 7 bases. The receptor's source is an adult with an advanced solid tumor such as melanoma, head and neck, liver or kidney cancer. Source: CD4+ or CD8+ T cells sorted from blood, taken in a trial of the OX40 agonist ivuxolimab. The CDR3: CASSLGRGGRRDTQYF. The CDR3 nucleotides are TGTGCCAGCAGCTTAGGGAGGGGCGGGAGAAGAGATACGCAGTATTTT.